One and the same sample provided the 29 T cell receptor beta chains below, sequenced in a study of blood T cells in healthy people across ages. Next came a second PCR, run for roughly 6 to 11 cycles, which used a sample-barcoded 5' primer along with a J-beta primer mix. TCRdb processed the 5' RACE reads anew with MiXCR; each CDR3 protein has one entry. The repertoire holds roughly 570,000 distinct CDR3 sequences, with 25% to 30% as singletons. What was sequenced was blood. These receptors were obtained from a woman in her 70s in good health.

V and J are TRBV6-1 and TRBJ2-3; D ambiguous. CDR1 MNHNS and CDR2 SASEGT come from the germline V gene. The CDR3 spans 13 residues. Trimming removed 1 base from V and 8 bases from J, with 10 bases in between. DNA for the CDR3: TGTGCCAGCAGTGAAGAGCGAGATAGTACGCAGTATTTT. The encoded protein is CASSEERDSTQYF.

This clonotype was recorded many times. V is TRBV5-5 and J is TRBJ1-1; D perhaps matches TRBD1 (5 bases). The CDR3 runs to 14 residues. CDR1 SGHKS and CDR2 YYEKEE come from the germline V gene (reference sequence). V was pared by 1 base and J by 2 bases, with 9 bases between. The CDR3 DNA sequence: TGTGCCAGCAGCTTGTTTGACAGAAACACTGAAGCTTTCTTT. The encoded protein is CASSLFDRNTEAFF.

The DNA of the CDR3 is TGCAGCACCTCGACTGACTACGAGCAGTACTTC. This gives the protein CSTSTDYEQYF. This chain uses TRBV29-1 with TRBJ2-7; D ambiguous. The CDR3 has 11 amino acids. The V end lost 8 bases, the J end lost 3 bases, and 11 bases lay between the germline ends. Germline lookup yields CDR1 SQVTM and CDR2 ANQGSEA.

The sample holds a few counts of this clonotype. It is unclear where the CDR3 begins or ends on the DNA, so no DNA is shown, and the CDR3 is as TCRdb lists it. V and J are TRBV12-3 or TRBV12-4 and TRBJ2-4; the table's D call, TRBD1, has no DNA check behind it. The length of the CDR3 is 12 amino acids, counting both ends. The CDR3: CASSLVGGGAYF.

This clonotype was counted only a few times. The CDR3, as DNA: TGTGCCAGCACTCTAGGGGGCGCTACCAAAAACATTCAGTACTTC. It encodes CASTLGGATKNIQYF. The V call is TRBV28, the J call TRBJ2-4; 7 bases are a match to TRBD1. CDR1 is MDHEN and CDR2 is SYDVKM in the germline V gene. There are 15 residues in the CDR3. The V and J ends lost 7 bases and 2 bases, in that order; junction bases with no gene match: 8.

The chain joins TRBV6-5 to TRBJ2-2; tentatively, D is TRBD1 (7 bases). Looked up from germline, CDR1 is MNHEY and CDR2 is SVGAGI. V was trimmed by 6 bases and J by 4 bases, leaving 15 bases between them. The CDR3 has 15 amino acids. CDR3 protein: CASRVLAGGTGELFF. In nucleotides, the CDR3 is TGTGCCAGCAGGGTACTAGCAGGGGGCACCGGGGAGCTGTTTTTT.

The chain has TRBV11-2 and TRBJ2-5, with 7 bases matching TRBD2. The CDR3 extends over 15 amino acids. Germline CDR1 reads SGHAT; CDR2 reads FQNNGV. V shed 0 bases, J shed 7 bases, and the junction held 8 bases outside the gene matches. CDR3 sequence reads: CASSLDLRDYGTQYF. CDR3 DNA: TGTGCCAGCAGCTTAGATCTGAGGGACTACGGGACCCAGTACTTC.

J is TRBJ2-5 and V is TRBV7-2; TRBD1 aligns across 10 bases. The CDR3 consists of 15 residues. The germline V gene encodes CDR1 SGHTA and CDR2 FQGNSA. V lost 4 bases, J lost 5 bases, and 7 bases stayed unmatched. Here the CDR3 reads CASSSSTGGWETQYF. In DNA, the CDR3 is TGTGCCAGCAGCTCGTCGACAGGGGGCTGGGAGACCCAGTACTTC.

This clonotype was seen ten or more times. This chain joins TRBV7-6 and TRBJ2-7; D might be TRBD1 (6 bases). V shed 3 bases and J shed 6 bases, with 15 bases lying between them. The CDR3 runs 14 residues. Germline V lookup: CDR1 SGHVS, CDR2 FNYEAQ. The DNA for the CDR3 is TGTGCCAGCAGCTTGGGCCAGGGGCAGGGCGAGCAGTACTTC. Translation gives CASSLGQGQGEQYF.

This sequence joins TRBV7-3 and TRBJ2-1; TRBD1 might be the D (5 bases). V lost 3 bases and J lost 0, with 6 bases in between. This CDR3 comprises 14 residues. Germline loops: CDR1 SGHTA, CDR2 FQGTGA. The CDR3 sequence is CASSFQGSYNEQFF. Written as DNA, the CDR3 is TGTGCCAGCAGCTTCCAGGGCTCCTACAATGAGCAGTTCTTC.

This clonotype was recorded a few times. The chain joins TRBV3-1 to TRBJ2-5; unclear D gene. Trimming cost V 5 bases and J 1 base, with 11 bases left between them. Germline V gene data show CDR1 as LGHDT and CDR2 as YNNKEL (reference sequence). The CDR3 totals 14 residues. The CDR3 DNA reads as TGTGCCAGCAGCTCCCGGTCTTTCCAAGAGACCCAGTACTTC. Amino acid sequence: CASSSRSFQETQYF.

This clonotype was detected ten times or more. CDR3 region: CSARDLAGGTDTQYF. CDR3 in DNA: TGCAGTGCTAGAGATTTAGCGGGGGGAACAGATACGCAGTATTTT. This rearrangement joins TRBV20-1 to TRBJ2-3; 10 nucleotides agree with TRBD2. The CDR3 covers 15 residues. Looked up from germline, CDR1 is DFQATT and CDR2 is SNEGSKA (reference sequence). V shed 0 bases and J 3 bases; nucleotides not matched to a gene: 3.

The chain carries TRBV3-1 and TRBJ1-2; weak D call: TRBD1 (6 bases). Germline V gives CDR1 LGHDT, CDR2 YNNKEL (reference sequence). CDR3 length equals 14 residues. V was pared by 2 bases and J by 7 bases, with 14 bases between. CDR3 nucleotides: TGTGCCAGCAGCCAATTGGCAGGGGAGGGTGGCTACACCTTC. Encoded protein: CASSQLAGEGGYTF.

The chain is built from TRBV2 and TRBJ2-5; D unclear. CDR3 length: 13 amino acids. Germline V CDR1 and CDR2: SNHLY, FYNNEI. V lost 4 bases and J 3 bases, leaving 9 bases between the germline ends. The DNA for the CDR3 is TGTGCCAGCAGTGGGTTTGGGGAAGAGACCCAGTACTTC. Translating it yields CASSGFGEETQYF.

This clonotype was detected ten times or more. V gene TRBV5-1 combines with J gene TRBJ2-5; 12 bases fit TRBD2. The CDR3 loop spans 14 amino acids. CDR1 and CDR2 from the germline V gene are SGHRS and YFSETQ. Losses at the gene ends were 4 bases for V and 5 bases for J; bases not matched to a gene: 3. Written as DNA, the CDR3 is TGCGCCAGCAGCCTAGGGACTAGCGGGGAGACCCAGTACTTC. Protein sequence: CASSLGTSGETQYF.

This clonotype was recorded a few times. The chain recombines TRBV18 with TRBJ2-1, with D hard to call. Germline V gene lookup returns CDR1 KGHSH and CDR2 LQKENI. This CDR3 has 15 residues. Trimming cost V 3 bases and J 1 base, with 10 bases left between them. The CDR3 DNA reads TGTGCCAGCTCACCCCTAGGGCAGTCCTACAATGAGCAGTTCTTC. This sequence encodes CASSPLGQSYNEQFF.

The table lists this clonotype with a few counts. The chain joins TRBV7-9 to TRBJ1-1, with D possibly TRBD1 on 6 matching bases. The CDR3 totals 14 residues. V dropped 2 bases and J dropped 7 bases, with 14 bases sitting between them. Germline CDR1 SEHNR, CDR2 FQNEAQ (reference sequence). CDR3 sequence: CASSLKDRTFEAFF. The CDR3 DNA reads as TGTGCCAGCAGCTTAAAGGACAGAACCTTTGAAGCTTTCTTT.

The chain has TRBV4-2 and TRBJ1-1; D perhaps matches TRBD1 (5 bases). CDR1 is LGHNA, CDR2 YNFKEQ, per germline. V lost 0 bases, J lost 4 bases, and 15 bases lay in between. This CDR3 contains 16 residues. DNA for the CDR3: TGTGCCAGCAGCCAAGAAGCAGGGCGGTGGGGCACTGAAGCTTTCTTT. It translates to CASSQEAGRWGTEAFF.

A remark on this clonotype: An end of the junction differs from the germline gene, which may be a read error. This chain joins TRBV12-3 or TRBV12-4 and TRBJ2-3; 11 bases are a match to TRBD2. The length of the CDR3 is 14 residues. This chain's CDR3 is CASRLAGPGNTRYF. The CDR3 region has the DNA TGTGCCAGCCGACTAGCGGGACCCGGAAATACGCGGTATTTT.

This clonotype was counted only a few times. This chain joins TRBV4-3 and TRBJ2-4, with D tentatively TRBD2 (5 bases). This CDR3 comprises 12 residues. Looked up from germline, CDR1 is LGHNA and CDR2 is YSLEER. Trimming removed 4 bases from V and 9 bases from J, with 10 bases in between. CDR3 coding DNA: TGCGCCAGCAGCCCGACGAGCGGCATTCAGTACTTC. It specifies CASSPTSGIQYF.

The rearrangement joins TRBV6-2 or TRBV6-3 to TRBJ1-1; D remains unclear. Germline assignment: CDR1 MNHEY and CDR2 SVGEGT. The CDR3 contains 11 residues. V was shortened by 7 bases and J by 6 bases, with 9 bases between the two germline ends. The CDR3 nucleotides are TGTGCCAGCACTCACGGGCCTGAAGCTTTCTTT. Its translation: CASTHGPEAFF.

This clonotype was seen only a few times. The chain joins TRBV20-1 to TRBJ2-1; TRBD2 matches 8 bases. The CDR3 has 16 amino acids. Germline assignment: CDR1 DFQATT and CDR2 SNEGSKA (reference sequence). After removal of 3 bases from V and 1 base from J, the junction contained 8 bases not matched to a gene. This CDR3 is CSARGLSGVSYNEQFF. CDR3 DNA: TGCAGTGCTAGGGGACTTAGCGGGGTATCCTACAATGAGCAGTTCTTC.

This clonotype has only a few counts. The chain couples TRBV2 to TRBJ2-1; D possibly uses TRBD1 or TRBD2 (6 bases each). The CDR3 extends over 15 amino acids. In germline, CDR1 is SNHLY, CDR2 FYNNEI. Trimming removed 4 bases from V and 8 bases from J, with 18 bases in between. The DNA for the CDR3 is TGTGCCAGCAGTGCGGGGGCCTTCTCGATCTATGAGCAGTTCTTC. This sequence encodes CASSAGAFSIYEQFF.

The rearrangement joins TRBV12-3 or TRBV12-4 to TRBJ2-4; 7 bases map to TRBD2. The V segment lost 8 bases and the J segment 4 bases; nucleotides outside the gene matches: 14. The CDR3 runs to 16 residues. In nucleotides, the CDR3 is TGTGCCAGCTCAAATTCCGGGACTACCAAGAAAAACATTCAGTACTTC. Translation: CASSNSGTTKKNIQYF.

The chain recombines TRBV7-3 with TRBJ2-3, with D uncertain. V shed 5 bases and J shed 6 bases, with 12 bases lying between them. The V gene's germline CDR1 is SGHTA and CDR2 FQGTGA. This CDR3 spans 13 amino acids. In DNA form, the CDR3 reads TGTGCCAGCAGCCGACTGCCAGAGGATACGCAGTATTTT. As protein: CASSRLPEDTQYF.

Many counts were recorded for this clonotype. The chain links TRBV5-1 to TRBJ1-5; tentatively, D is TRBD1 (5 bases). Deletions cut 3 bases from V and 4 bases from J, with 11 bases between. CDR1 SGHRS and CDR2 YFSETQ come from the germline V gene. This CDR3 is 14 amino acids long. CDR3: CASSWDGGNQPQHF. The CDR3 DNA is TGCGCCAGCAGCTGGGACGGCGGGAATCAGCCCCAGCATTTT.

The chain is built from TRBV12-3 or TRBV12-4 and TRBJ2-3, with TRBD2 as a possible D gene (5 bases). CDR3 length: 14 residues. V was cut by 6 bases and J by 5 bases, with 15 bases left in between. The CDR3 bases are TGTGCCAGCAGAGCTGCAGTAGGGAGAGATACGCAGTATTTT. This sequence encodes CASRAAVGRDTQYF.

This clonotype was recorded only once. It is likely a read error, because the conserved phenylalanine at the end of the CDR3 is missing. V is TRBV25-1 and J is TRBJ2-5; TRBD1 is a possible D gene (5 bases). The CDR3 totals 14 residues. The germline CDR1 and CDR2 sequences are MGHDK and SYGVNS. V lost 5 bases, J lost 3 bases, and 13 bases lay in between. CDR3 sequence reads: CASSRRIGEETQYL. In DNA form, the CDR3 reads TGTGCCAGCAGTAGGCGGATAGGGGAAGAGACCCAGTACCTC.

This clonotype was observed a few times. The chain has TRBV21-1 and TRBJ2-5; the D call TRBD2 from the table was never checked on the DNA. Matching the DNA end better, TRBJ2-1 makes the J call doubtful. TRBV21-1 constitutes a pseudogene. This CDR3 is 17 amino acids long. CDR3 DNA: TGTGCCAGCAGCAAACGGTTAAGGAGTGGACCCTACAATGAGCAGTTCTTC. This gives the protein CASSKRLRSGPYNEQFF.